One sample yielded the 30 T cell receptor beta chains listed below, sequenced in a study of blood T cell repertoires in COVID-19. Produced via immunoSEQ multiplex PCR; TCRdb's table is partial and in-frame only. This sample has about 180,000 clones; more than 80% occur once, and the top ten carry 5% to 7.5%. Sequenced: PBMCs or T cells enriched from blood (not recorded which). The receptors stem from a man in his forties who had recovered from COVID-19.

This chain uses TRBV5-8 with TRBJ2-3, with a tentative D call TRBD2 (5 bases). CDR1 SGHTS and CDR2 YDEGEE come from the germline V gene. Trimming removed 0 bases from V and 0 bases from J, with 5 bases in between. The CDR3 totals 14 residues. DNA for the CDR3: TGTGCCAGCAGCTTGGCGGGGAGCACAGATACGCAGTATTTT. This codes for CASSLAGSTDTQYF.

This clone has only one observation. The rearrangement joins TRBV5-6 to TRBJ2-5; tentatively, D is TRBD1 (6 bases). Trimming pared 3 bases from V and 5 bases from J, leaving 14 bases between. This CDR3 spans 14 amino acids. The V gene's germline CDR1 is SGHDT and CDR2 YYEEEE. The CDR3 DNA reads as TGTGCCAGCAGCTGGGACACAGGGTTGGAGACCCAGTACTTC. Translating gives CASSWDTGLETQYF. The complete variable domain, with remaining parts taken from reference TRBV5-6 and TRBJ2-5, reads DAGVTQSPTHLIKTRGQQVTLRCSPKSGHDTVSWYQQALGQGPQFIFQYYEEEERQRGNFPDRFSGHQFPNYSSELNVNALLLGDSALYLCASSWDTGLETQYFGPGTRLLVL.

The genes are TRBV7-2 and TRBJ1-6; D gene uncertain. The germline gives CDR1 SGHTA, CDR2 FQGNSA. The CDR3 consists of 14 residues. V gave up 2 bases and J gave up 3 bases, with 5 bases separating them. This CDR3 reads CASSLLSYNSPLHF. CDR3 nucleotides: TGTGCCAGCAGCTTATTGAGCTATAATTCACCCCTCCACTTT.

This chain uses TRBV24-1 with TRBJ1-1; D call uncertain. The CDR3 consists of 8 residues. CDR1 and CDR2 (germline): KGHDR, SFDVKD. The CDR3 here is CAPSEAFF. CDR3 coding DNA: TGTGCACCCTCGGAGGCTTTCTTT.

This sequence joins TRBV28 and TRBJ1-5, with TRBD1 matching over 12 bases. The length of the CDR3 is 15 residues. The trim removed 2 bases at V and 10 bases at J, leaving 6 bases unmatched. Germline V gives CDR1 MDHEN, CDR2 SYDVKM. CDR3: CASSLGTGGFKPQHF. The CDR3 DNA reads TGTGCCAGCAGTTTAGGGACAGGGGGCTTTAAACCCCAGCATTTT.

The chain combines TRBV7-8 with TRBJ1-2; D is undetermined. Trimming pared 1 base from V and 5 bases from J, leaving 14 bases between. CDR1 SGHVS and CDR2 FQNEAQ come from the germline V gene. The CDR3 extends over 15 amino acids. CDR3 sequence reads: CASSLVAGSLYGYTF. DNA for the CDR3: TGTGCCAGCAGCTTAGTCGCGGGCTCCCTTTATGGCTACACCTTC.

The chain combines TRBV3-1 (or the pseudogene TRBV3-2) with TRBJ2-7; tentative D call: TRBD1 (5 bases). The ends were cut back, 4 bases at V and 2 bases at J, with 9 bases in the middle. The CDR3 consists of 13 residues. The germline CDR1 and CDR2 sequences are LGHDT and YNNKEL (reference sequence). The CDR3 loop is CASSRGLTYEQYF. DNA of the CDR3: TGTGCCAGCAGCCGGGGCCTGACCTACGAGCAGTACTTC.

The chain carries TRBV9 and TRBJ1-4; D is perhaps TRBD1 (6 bases). Germline V gene sequence: CDR1 SGDLS, CDR2 YYNGEE. The CDR3 runs 15 residues. V was pared by 3 bases and J by 8 bases, with 17 bases between. For the CDR3, the DNA is TGTGCCAGCAGCGGATCCTCCGGCAGGGGAGAAAAACTGTTTTTT. This codes for CASSGSSGRGEKLFF.

This chain connects TRBV10-3 to TRBJ2-7, with D perhaps TRBD1 (5 bases). The CDR3 loop spans 16 amino acids. The V end was cut by 3 bases, the J end by 0 bases, with 15 bases between. Germline V CDR1 and CDR2: ENHRY, SYGVKD. The CDR3 DNA follows: TGTGCCATCAGTGACCATTCAGGGCAAACCTCCTACGAGCAGTACTTC. Translated, it gives CAISDHSGQTSYEQYF.

The chain has TRBV2 and TRBJ1-1, with D perhaps matching TRBD1 (5 bases). V gave up 6 bases and J gave up 6 bases, with 20 bases separating them. CDR1 is SNHLY and CDR2 is FYNNEI in the germline V gene. The length of the CDR3 is 15 residues. As DNA, the CDR3 is TGTGCCAGCAGGTCAATGGGCCAGGGTGGTGCTGAAGCTTTCTTT. This codes for CASRSMGQGGAEAFF.

This clone occurred once. The rearrangement links TRBV3-1 (or the pseudogene TRBV3-2) to TRBJ2-7; 9 nucleotides align to TRBD2. Unmatched junction bases numbered 9, after V lost 4 bases and J lost 2 bases. The CDR3 extends over 16 amino acids. The germline V gene has CDR1 LGHDT and CDR2 YNNKEL (reference sequence). CDR3 loop: CASSPPGLARAYEQYF. CDR3 coding DNA: TGTGCCAGCAGCCCCCCGGGACTAGCAAGGGCCTACGAGCAGTACTTC.

V and J are TRBV28 and TRBJ2-7, with 9 bases lining up with TRBD2. J was trimmed by 3 bases and V by 7 bases; bases with no gene match: 10. Germline V gene lookup returns CDR1 MDHEN and CDR2 SYDVKM. This CDR3 is built from 15 residues. CDR3: CASTKAGGKSYEQYF. DNA of the CDR3: TGTGCCAGCACCAAAGCGGGGGGAAAGAGCTACGAGCAGTACTTC.

The rearrangement uses TRBV7-2 and TRBJ2-3; 8 bases align to TRBD2. With 6 bases clipped from V and 4 bases from J, the junction kept 9 bases outside the gene matches. The CDR3 is made up of 15 amino acids. From germline, CDR1 is SGHTA and CDR2 FQGNSA. This CDR3 reads CASRLPGGGADTQYF. The CDR3 nucleotides read TGTGCCAGCAGACTCCCGGGGGGGGGCGCAGATACGCAGTATTTT. Filled out from reference TRBV7-2 and TRBJ2-3, the complete variable domain reads GAGVSQSPSNKVTEKGKDVELRCDPISGHTALYWYRQSLGQGLEFLIYFQGNSAPDKSGLPSDRFSAERTGGSVSTLTIQRTQQEDSAVYLCASRLPGGGADTQYFGPGTRLTVL.

CDR3: CASSLDHGWGGEQFF. For the CDR3, the DNA is TGTGCCAGCAGCTTAGATCATGGCTGGGGGGGCGAGCAGTTCTTC. This sequence joins TRBV11-2 and TRBJ2-1; D perhaps matches TRBD2 (7 bases). This CDR3 is 15 amino acids long. V dropped 0 bases and J dropped 10 bases, with 16 bases sitting between them. Germline V lookup: CDR1 SGHAT, CDR2 FQNNGV.

This chain uses TRBV9 with TRBJ1-2; tentatively, D is TRBD1 (5 bases). Per the germline V gene, CDR1 is SGDLS and CDR2 is YYNGEE. The CDR3 has 13 residues. V was shortened by 4 bases and J by 4 bases, with 11 bases between the two germline ends. The CDR3 region is CASSSTDFYGYTF. CDR3 sequence (DNA): TGTGCCAGCAGCTCGACAGACTTCTATGGCTACACCTTC.

The chain uses TRBV19 and TRBJ1-1; D is perhaps TRBD1 (5 bases). Germline loops: CDR1 LNHDA, CDR2 SQIVND (reference sequence). Trimming stripped 8 bases from V and 3 bases from J, with 10 bases between. This CDR3 is built from 12 residues. The CDR3 protein is CASRQRDTEAFF. The CDR3 DNA reads TGTGCCAGTCGACAGCGGGACACTGAAGCTTTCTTT.

For this clone: One junction end does not reproduce the germline sequence, and a read error may be involved. This chain links TRBV4-1 with TRBJ1-4; 8 bases agree with TRBD1. This CDR3 spans 12 amino acids. The germline CDR1 and CDR2 sequences are MGHRA and YSYEKL. CDR3: CASSQVGQAADF. Here the CDR3 DNA reads TGCGCCAGCAGCCAAGTGGGACAGGCGGCGGATTTT.

The chain couples TRBV27 to TRBJ1-3; D is perhaps TRBD1 (5 bases). The germline V and J ends were trimmed by 5 bases and 6 bases, with 14 bases remaining between them. Germline lookup yields CDR1 MNHEY and CDR2 SMNVEV (reference sequence). The CDR3 extends over 14 amino acids. Here the CDR3 reads CASSPRGGLNTIYF. CDR3 sequence (DNA): TGTGCCAGCAGTCCCCGGGGGGGTTTAAACACCATATATTTT.

The table lists this clone with many counts. The rearrangement links TRBV15 to TRBJ2-1, with 10 bases lining up with TRBD2. CDR1 is LNHNV and CDR2 is YYDKDF in the germline V gene (reference sequence). The CDR3 runs 15 residues. The J segment lost 4 bases and the V segment lost 0 bases, leaving 0 bases of the junction unmatched. This CDR3 reads CATSREAGGYNEQFF. As DNA, the CDR3 is TGTGCCACCAGCAGAGAAGCGGGAGGGTACAATGAGCAGTTCTTC.

V gene TRBV2 combines with J gene TRBJ2-2; weak D call: TRBD1 (5 bases). CDR3 length equals 14 residues. The ends were cut back, 4 bases at V and 0 bases at J, with 6 bases in the middle. Germline values: CDR1 SNHLY, CDR2 FYNNEI. The CDR3 region is CASSGTPNTGELFF. The CDR3 bases are TGTGCCAGCAGTGGGACACCGAACACCGGGGAGCTGTTTTTT. Supplemented by reference TRBV2 and TRBJ2-2, the full variable domain reads EPEVTQTPSHQVTQMGQEVILRCVPISNHLYFYWYRQILGQKVEFLVSFYNNEISEKSEIFDDQFSVERPDGSNFTLKIRSTKLEDSAMYFCASSGTPNTGELFFGEGSRLTVL.

This clone was recorded only once. The V and J genes are TRBV27 and TRBJ2-1; TRBD2 aligns across 9 bases. Germline loops: CDR1 MNHEY, CDR2 SMNVEV (reference sequence). The CDR3 is 13 residues long. The V and J ends lost 7 bases and 8 bases, in that order; junction bases with no gene match: 6. The CDR3 region has the DNA TGTGCCAGCAAGAGCGGGAGGCCCCATGAGCAGTTCTTC. This encodes CASKSGRPHEQFF.

The chain joins TRBV29-1 to TRBJ2-7; D ambiguous. The CDR3 has 11 residues. V was trimmed by 1 base and J by 3 bases, leaving 4 bases between them. The V gene's germline CDR1 is SQVTM and CDR2 ANQGSEA. As DNA, the CDR3 is TGCAGCGTTGAAGTCTACTACGAGCAGTACTTC. Its protein product is CSVEVYYEQYF.

The CDR3 spells CSVSPTTAQETQYF. DNA of the CDR3: TGCAGCGTATCTCCTACGACAGCCCAAGAGACCCAGTACTTC. V usage is TRBV29-1 and J usage is TRBJ2-5; a weak D match, TRBD1 (5 bases). V was shortened by 6 bases and J by 1 base, with 15 bases between the two germline ends. The CDR3 runs 14 residues. The germline V gene has CDR1 SQVTM and CDR2 ANQGSEA.

This chain connects TRBV27 to TRBJ2-5; D is uncertain. The germline V gene encodes CDR1 MNHEY and CDR2 SMNVEV (reference sequence). This CDR3 is 14 amino acids long. The V end was cut by 4 bases, the J end by 6 bases, with 15 bases between. CDR3 DNA: TGTGCCAGCAGTTACAATACATCCCCGAAGACCCAGTACTTC. This gives the protein CASSYNTSPKTQYF.

V is TRBV19 and J is TRBJ2-4, with 15 bases fitting TRBD2. With V trimmed by 8 bases and J by 0 bases, 5 bases remained unmatched. Looked up from germline, CDR1 is LNHDA and CDR2 is SQIVND (reference sequence). CDR3 length equals 17 residues. CDR3 in DNA: TGTGCCAGTCGGACTAGCGGGAGGGAGTTAGCCAAAAACATTCAGTACTTC. Residues: CASRTSGRELAKNIQYF.

The chain combines TRBV28 with TRBJ2-4; D remains unclear. CDR1 is MDHEN, CDR2 SYDVKM, per germline. Trimming took 3 bases from V and 8 from J, leaving 14 bases between them. There are 14 residues in the CDR3. Here the CDR3 DNA reads TGTGCCAGCAGTTTGACACCTACTCAAGACATTCAGTACTTC. Its translation is CASSLTPTQDIQYF.

The rearrangement uses TRBV11-2 and TRBJ2-7; 7 nucleotides agree with TRBD1. Trimming took 2 bases from V and 2 from J; bases not matched to a gene: 3. Germline lookup yields CDR1 SGHAT and CDR2 FQNNGV. The CDR3 consists of 14 residues. CDR3 sequence (DNA): TGTGCCAGCAGCTTAAAACAGGGGACCTACGAGCAGTACTTC. Translation gives CASSLKQGTYEQYF.

This chain connects TRBV11-2 to TRBJ2-7, with TRBD2 as a possible D gene (5 bases). Deletions cut 2 bases from V and 3 bases from J, with 14 bases between. This CDR3 is 15 amino acids long. In germline, CDR1 is SGHAT, CDR2 FQNNGV. CDR3 in amino acids: CASSLTEGTHYEQYF. In nucleotides, the CDR3 is TGTGCCAGCAGCTTAACCGAGGGCACCCACTACGAGCAGTACTTC.

This clone was observed a few times. The genes are TRBV5-1 and TRBJ2-7, with D possibly being TRBD1 (5 bases). The V end lost 5 bases, the J end lost 0 bases, and 21 bases lay between the germline ends. CDR3 length: 17 residues. Per germline, CDR1 SGHRS and CDR2 YFSETQ. CDR3 protein: CASSPGPYRKSSYEQYF. CDR3 coding DNA: TGCGCCAGCAGTCCCGGCCCCTACAGGAAGAGCTCCTACGAGCAGTACTTC.

This chain joins TRBV6-1 and TRBJ2-5; 7 bases agree with TRBD1. The junction had 6 bases not matched to a gene; V was cut back by 3 bases and J by 5 bases. Germline CDR1 reads MNHNS; CDR2 reads SASEGT. The CDR3 runs to 14 residues. CDR3 region: CASSEQTGPETQYF. CDR3 nucleotides: TGTGCCAGCAGTGAGCAGACAGGGCCGGAGACCCAGTACTTC.